This T cell receptor (beta chain) stems from a study of metastatic and nonmetastatic thyroid tumors. The CDR3 totals 15 residues. V was trimmed by 1 base and J by 2 bases, leaving 9 bases between them. Germline CDR1 and CDR2: LNHDA and SQIVND (reference sequence). This clone was detected a few times. There were no patients who had received any treatment before thyroid surgery. TCRdb re-clonotyped the PCR reads through MiXCR. The sample consists of under 20,000 clones, 27% of them appearing once. The rearrangement uses TRBV19 and TRBJ1-3; D unclear. This receptor was identified in a female donor with papillary thyroid cancer or a benign thyroid nodule (not recorded which). Some clones in this sample may be carry-over from other donors' samples. The sample was adjacent normal tissue. CDR3 coding DNA: TGTGCCAGTAGTATAGGGTTTTACCCTGGAAACACCATATATTTT. Protein product: CASSIGFYPGNTIYF. Using reference TRBV19 and TRBJ1-3 for the parts outside the CDR3, the full variable domain is DGGITQSPKYLFRKEGQNVTLSCEQNLNHDAMYWYRQDPGQGLRLIYYSQIVNDFQKGDIAEGYSVSREKKESFPLTVTSAQKNPTAFYLCASSIGFYPGNTIYFGEGSWLTVV.